This TCR beta chain was sequenced during a study of blood T cells in healthy people across ages. A second 7 to 11 cycle PCR used barcoded and J-beta primers. TCRdb re-called the 5' RACE reads through MiXCR, storing one row per CDR3 protein. In the table there are roughly 500,000 distinct CDR3 sequences, 27% of which are singletons. The V gene's germline CDR1 is MNHNS and CDR2 SASEGT. CDR3 length: 15 residues. V dropped 3 bases and J dropped 8 bases, with 17 bases sitting between them. This receptor was obtained from a woman aged 65 to 85 in good health. The rearrangement uses TRBV6-1 and TRBJ2-1; D tentatively fits TRBD1 or TRBD2 (6 bases each). Material for sequencing was blood. CDR3 DNA sequence: TGTGCCAGCAGTGAGTGGGACTCCGAGGGGGATGAGCAGTTCTTC. Residues: CASSEWDSEGDEQFF.